Below, one TCR beta chain is given with its context. Antigen: not known. Clones were sequenced by immunoSEQ multiplex PCR, and TCRdb holds only the in-frame ones, with some missing. This table has more than 90,000 clones, roughly 81% appearing once. This record belongs to a study of PD-1 blockade in classical Hodgkin lymphoma. Study background: Every 2 weeks, patients had 3 mg/kg nivolumab intravenously. Whole-study results and caveats: Compared with baseline, CD4+ but not CD8+ TCR diversity had risen significantly by C4D1. Relative to healthy donors, newly diagnosed patients reportedly had lower baseline TCR diversity, which was reported as lower still in relapsed/refractory patients. Newly diagnosed patients had diversity similar to the baseline diversity of complete responders.

All patients experienced relapse after autologous stem cell transplantation, and brentuximab vedotin exposure was variable. This TCR was recovered from a human donor with classical Hodgkin lymphoma. The material was peripheral blood mononuclear cells (PBMCs), obtained before the second cycle of nivolumab.

CDR3 sequence reads: CAISMDRESYGYTF. For the CDR3, the DNA is TGTGCCATCAGTATGGACAGGGAGAGCTATGGCTACACCTTC. The chain couples TRBV10-3 to TRBJ1-2, with 8 nucleotides matching TRBD1. Germline CDR1 is ENHRY and CDR2 is SYGVKD. Trimming removed 5 bases from V and 4 bases from J; junction bases left unmatched: 6. There are 14 residues in the CDR3.